These 24 T cell receptor beta chains were sequenced from one sample in a study of blood T cell repertoires in COVID-19. Some clones are missing from TCRdb's copy, which holds only in-frame ones; the method was immunoSEQ multiplex PCR. The data show 55,000 to 75,000 clones, with roughly three quarters seen just once and 15% to 17% held by the top ten. Material: peripheral blood. The source is a man aged 80 or over with acute or convalescent COVID-19.

V is TRBV10-3 and J is TRBJ1-5; no firm D call. There are 14 residues in the CDR3. Germline CDR1 reads ENHRY; CDR2 reads SYGVKD. Trimming took off 10 bases at V and 0 bases at J, with 13 bases between the two ends. The CDR3 DNA sequence: TGTGCCACCGCTGGAGAATATAGCAATCAGCCCCAGCATTTT. It translates to CATAGEYSNQPQHF.

This clone came up once. The V and J genes are TRBV3-1 (or the pseudogene TRBV3-2) and TRBJ1-4, with 7 bases identical to TRBD1. The junction had 4 bases not matched to a gene; V was cut back by 3 bases and J by 6 bases. Germline V CDR1 and CDR2: LGHDT, YNNKEL (reference sequence). The CDR3 is 14 residues long. The CDR3 loop reads CASSQRQGHEKLFF. The CDR3 region has the DNA TGTGCCAGCAGCCAGAGACAGGGCCATGAAAAACTGTTTTTT.

This clone has only one observation. The CDR3 nucleotides are TGTGCCAGCAGCTCTGGACAGGGAACTCAGCCCCAGCATTTT. Translated: CASSSGQGTQPQHF. The chain links TRBV13 to TRBJ1-5; 8 nucleotides line up with TRBD1. The CDR3 is 14 amino acids. In germline, CDR1 is PRHDT, CDR2 FYEKMQ (reference sequence). After removal of 4 bases from V and 6 bases from J, the junction contained 5 bases not matched to a gene.

The V call is TRBV3-1 (or the pseudogene TRBV3-2), the J call TRBJ1-1, with D hard to call. Germline values: CDR1 LGHDT, CDR2 YNNKEL (reference sequence). The V end was cut by 3 bases, the J end by 2 bases, with 10 bases between. The CDR3 runs 14 residues. The CDR3 DNA reads as TGTGCCAGCAGCCAGGAGCCGGAAAACACTGAAGCTTTCTTT. This sequence encodes CASSQEPENTEAFF.

The V call is TRBV3-1 (or the pseudogene TRBV3-2), the J call TRBJ1-1; 8 positions agree with TRBD1. Losses at the gene ends were 2 bases for V and 11 bases for J; bases not matched to a gene: 4. The CDR3 sequence is 12 residues long. Germline values: CDR1 LGHDT, CDR2 YNNKEL (reference sequence). CDR3 in DNA: TGTGCCAGCAGCCAAAGGACAGGGAAGGCTTTCTTT. This translates into CASSQRTGKAFF.

V and J are TRBV23-1 and TRBJ1-6, with D perhaps TRBD1 (5 bases). TRBV23-1 is noted as an ORF with a role that remains uncertain. V was shortened by 3 bases and J by 4 bases, with 25 bases between the two germline ends. The CDR3 sequence is 20 residues long. The CDR3, as DNA: TGCGCCAGCAGTCATTCCCGGACATCAGGGAAGGGCCTGTATAATTCACCCCTCCACTTT. Amino acid sequence: CASSHSRTSGKGLYNSPLHF.

The chain carries TRBV18 and TRBJ1-1, with 7 bases lining up with TRBD1. The CDR3 runs to 13 residues. CDR1 and CDR2 from the germline V gene are KGHSH and LQKENI. The V and J ends lost 5 bases and 0 bases, in that order; junction bases with no gene match: 0. CDR3 sequence reads: CASSGQVNTEAFF. For the CDR3, the DNA is TGTGCCAGCTCAGGACAGGTGAACACTGAAGCTTTCTTT.

This sequence joins TRBV5-4 and TRBJ2-7; 10 bases match TRBD1. The CDR3 sequence is 14 residues long. Germline V gene data show CDR1 as SGHNT and CDR2 as YYREEE (reference sequence). V was pared by 2 bases and J by 3 bases, with 2 bases of the junction left unmatched. The CDR3 bases are TGTGCCAGCAGCTTCGGGGACAGGGGCTACGAGCAGTACTTC. It yields the protein CASSFGDRGYEQYF.

This chain joins TRBV13 and TRBJ2-1; TRBD2 matches at 15 bases. V trimming: 5 bases; J trimming: 0 bases; junction bases outside the gene matches: 17. This CDR3 has 22 amino acids. The germline CDR1 and CDR2 sequences are PRHDT and FYEKMQ (reference sequence). The CDR3 loop reads CASSPPGAGLAGGPSSYNEQFF. Written as DNA, the CDR3 is TGTGCCAGCAGCCCCCCCGGCGCGGGACTAGCGGGGGGCCCTAGCTCCTACAATGAGCAGTTCTTC. The whole variable domain, remainder taken from reference TRBV13 and TRBJ2-1, is AAGVIQSPRHLIKEKRETATLKCYPIPRHDTVYWYQQGPGQDPQFLISFYEKMQSDKGSIPDRFSAQQFSDYHSELNMSSLELGDSALYFCASSPPGAGLAGGPSSYNEQFFGPGTRLTVL.

This sequence joins TRBV6-5 and TRBJ1-3; 9 bases match TRBD1. The germline gives CDR1 MNHEY, CDR2 SVGAGI. This CDR3 has 16 residues. The V gene end was trimmed by 4 bases and the J gene end by 3 bases; junction bases not matched to a gene: 7. CDR3 residues: CASSSGGTGIGNTIYF. Here the CDR3 DNA reads TGTGCCAGCAGTTCCGGCGGGACAGGGATTGGAAACACCATATATTTT.

The chain joins TRBV7-2 to TRBJ1-4; D is uncertain. Germline loops: CDR1 SGHTA, CDR2 FQGNSA. The CDR3 runs 12 residues. V was cut by 1 base and J by 10 bases, with 7 bases left in between. CDR3 residues: CASSLGEGKLFF. The CDR3 region has the DNA TGTGCCAGCAGCTTAGGAGAGGGAAAACTGTTTTTT. The full variable domain, with the rest looked up from reference TRBV7-2 and TRBJ1-4, is GAGVSQSPSNKVTEKGKDVELRCDPISGHTALYWYRQSLGQGLEFLIYFQGNSAPDKSGLPSDRFSAERTGGSVSTLTIQRTQQEDSAVYLCASSLGEGKLFFGSGTQLSVL.

The V and J genes are TRBV27 and TRBJ1-5; D is undetermined. The CDR3 consists of 18 residues. Germline CDR1 and CDR2: MNHEY and SMNVEV (reference sequence). V lost 4 bases and J lost 0, with 19 bases in between. This CDR3 is CASSSYLDGDLSNQPQHF. CDR3 sequence (DNA): TGTGCCAGCAGTTCTTATCTCGACGGAGACCTTAGCAATCAGCCCCAGCATTTT.

The V gene is TRBV28, the J gene TRBJ2-1, with a tentative D call TRBD2 (5 bases). V lost 5 bases and J lost 11, with 13 bases in between. This CDR3 has 12 residues. CDR1 MDHEN and CDR2 SYDVKM come from the germline V gene. In DNA form, the CDR3 reads TGTGCCAGCAGTCCTTCTGAGCGGAAGCAGTTCTTC. It specifies CASSPSERKQFF.

This sequence joins TRBV9 and TRBJ1-4, with D possibly matching TRBD1 (5 bases). CDR3 size: 14 residues. Germline V gene data show CDR1 as SGDLS and CDR2 as YYNGEE. The ends were cut back, 4 bases at V and 7 bases at J, with 14 bases in the middle. The DNA for the CDR3 is TGTGCCAGCAGCCCAGACAGTTTTCGTGAAAAACTGTTTTTT. Translating it yields CASSPDSFREKLFF.

This clone was counted a single time. The V and J genes are TRBV24-1 and TRBJ2-1; 12 nucleotides line up with TRBD2. This CDR3 is 16 amino acids long. Germline CDR1 reads KGHDR; CDR2 reads SFDVKD. Losses at the gene ends were 4 bases for V and 6 bases for J; bases not matched to a gene: 6. The CDR3 sequence is CATSDPGTSGFNEQFF. The CDR3 nucleotides read TGTGCCACCAGTGACCCTGGGACTAGCGGGTTCAATGAGCAGTTCTTC.

The chain couples TRBV5-6 to TRBJ1-5; D is ambiguous. The V end was cut by 4 bases, the J end by 5 bases, with 16 bases between. CDR3 length: 15 residues. Germline loops: CDR1 SGHDT, CDR2 YYEEEE. The DNA for the CDR3 is TGTGCCAGCAGCACTCGGCGGTCGCGGGATCAGCCCCAGCATTTT. This encodes CASSTRRSRDQPQHF.

The chain links TRBV24-1 to TRBJ2-3; 8 nucleotides match TRBD1. The V and J ends lost 4 bases and 3 bases, in that order; junction bases with no gene match: 2. This CDR3 region has 14 residues. The germline gives CDR1 KGHDR, CDR2 SFDVKD. CDR3 sequence: CATSETGGTDTQYF. The CDR3 nucleotides read TGTGCCACCAGTGAAACAGGGGGTACAGATACGCAGTATTTT.

This chain connects TRBV7-9 to TRBJ2-7; D ambiguous. Per germline, CDR1 SEHNR and CDR2 FQNEAQ (reference sequence). Between the trimmed V and J ends, which lost 2 bases and 4 bases, there was a span of 6 bases. The CDR3 is made up of 12 amino acids. This CDR3 reads CASSLSRYEQYF. CDR3 DNA sequence: TGTGCCAGCAGCTTATCTCGGTACGAGCAGTACTTC.

The V call is TRBV3-1 (or the pseudogene TRBV3-2), the J call TRBJ2-5, with D possibly TRBD2 on 5 matching bases. Trimming removed 4 bases from V and 4 bases from J, with 16 bases in between. The CDR3 has 15 residues. Germline lookup yields CDR1 LGHDT and CDR2 YNNKEL (reference sequence). CDR3 in amino acids: CASSLTSLAGETQYF. CDR3 nucleotides: TGTGCCAGCAGCCTTACTAGTCTTGCCGGAGAGACCCAGTACTTC.

V gene TRBV5-4 combines with J gene TRBJ2-3; 12 bases are a match to TRBD2. The CDR3 spans 16 residues. Per the germline V gene, CDR1 is SGHNT and CDR2 is YYREEE (reference sequence). The V segment lost 4 bases and the J segment 0 bases; nucleotides outside the gene matches: 3. The CDR3 DNA is TGTGCCAGCAGCCTGGGACTAGCGGGTAGCACAGATACGCAGTATTTT. Its translation is CASSLGLAGSTDTQYF.

The V gene is TRBV2, the J gene TRBJ1-5, with D unclear. This CDR3 is 15 amino acids long. Germline CDR1 SNHLY, CDR2 FYNNEI. V shed 4 bases and J shed 0 bases, with 10 bases lying between them. The CDR3 DNA reads as TGTGCCAGCAGTGGAGCAGCTTATAGCAATCAGCCCCAGCATTTT. This gives the protein CASSGAAYSNQPQHF.

This chain uses TRBV7-2 with TRBJ2-7; TRBD2 matches at 10 bases. The CDR3 contains 15 residues. V was pared by 3 bases and J by 5 bases, with 7 bases of the junction left unmatched. Germline values: CDR1 SGHTA, CDR2 FQGNSA. The CDR3 coding sequence is TGTGCCAGCAGCTTGAGCGGGGGGGCCCCCCACGAGCAGTACTTC. Amino acid sequence: CASSLSGGAPHEQYF. Full variable domain (rest looked up from reference TRBV7-2 and TRBJ2-7): GAGVSQSPSNKVTEKGKDVELRCDPISGHTALYWYRQSLGQGLEFLIYFQGNSAPDKSGLPSDRFSAERTGGSVSTLTIQRTQQEDSAVYLCASSLSGGAPHEQYFGPGTRLTVT.

This clone appeared a few times. CDR3 nucleotide sequence: TGCGCCAGCAGTGCCCGGACTAGCGGGAGGGTCCGGGGGACCGGGGAGCTGTTTTTT. Its translation: CASSARTSGRVRGTGELFF. This chain connects TRBV10-1 to TRBJ2-2, with 15 bases identical to TRBD2. The CDR3 totals 19 residues. Trimming took 4 bases from V and 5 from J; bases not matched to a gene: 11. Germline V gene lookup returns CDR1 WNHNN and CDR2 SYGVQD (reference sequence).

This chain connects TRBV13 to TRBJ2-2; the D gene is possibly TRBD2 (7 bases). Germline V gene sequence: CDR1 PRHDT, CDR2 FYEKMQ (reference sequence). This CDR3 region has 18 residues. V lost 0 bases to trimming and J lost 5 bases, with 19 bases between them. The CDR3 is CASSLGPIRGAQTGELFF. The CDR3 DNA reads as TGTGCCAGCAGCTTAGGTCCTATCCGGGGGGCGCAAACCGGGGAGCTGTTTTTT.